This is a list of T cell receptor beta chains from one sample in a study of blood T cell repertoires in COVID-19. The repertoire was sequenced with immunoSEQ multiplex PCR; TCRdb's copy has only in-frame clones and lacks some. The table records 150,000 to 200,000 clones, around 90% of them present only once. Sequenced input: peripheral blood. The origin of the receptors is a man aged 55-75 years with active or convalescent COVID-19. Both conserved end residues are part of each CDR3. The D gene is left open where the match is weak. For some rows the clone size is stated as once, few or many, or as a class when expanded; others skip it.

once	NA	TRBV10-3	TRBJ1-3	TGTGCCACGTTATCCTCTGGAAACACCATATATTTT	CATLSSGNTIYF
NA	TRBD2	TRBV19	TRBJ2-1	TGTGCCAGTAGTCTCTGGACTAGCAATGATGAGCAGTTCTTC	CASSLWTSNDEQFF
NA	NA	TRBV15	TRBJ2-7	TGTGCCACCAGCAGAGAGGGGGCTAACTCCTACGAGCAGTACTTC	CATSREGANSYEQYF
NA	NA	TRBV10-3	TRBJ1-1	TGTGCCATCAGTGGTAGGGGGTTGTACACTGAAGCTTTCTTT	CAISGRGLYTEAFF
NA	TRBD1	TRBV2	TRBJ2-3	TGTGCCAGCAGAGACGACAGGGGGCGGACAGATACGCAGTATTTT	CASRDDRGRTDTQYF
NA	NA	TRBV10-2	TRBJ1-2	TGCGCCAGCAGTGATTTCTCTAACTATGGCTACACCTTC	CASSDFSNYGYTF
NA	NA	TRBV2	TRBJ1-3	TGTGCCAGCCGTGGGGGCTCCCCTGGAAACACCATATATTTT	CASRGGSPGNTIYF
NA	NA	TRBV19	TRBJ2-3	TGTAGGGGGAGGGCCATAGATACGCAGTATTTT	CRGRAIDTQYF
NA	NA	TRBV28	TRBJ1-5	TGTGCCAGCAGTTTACTTGATCAGCCCCAGCATTTT	CASSLLDQPQHF
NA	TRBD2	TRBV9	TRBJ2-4	TGTGCCAGCAGCGTAGGAGCGGGAGGGGTCGAAAACATTCAGTACTTC	CASSVGAGGVENIQYF
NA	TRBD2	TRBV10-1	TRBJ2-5	TGCGCCAGCAGTGTGACTAGCGGGGGCCAAGAGACCCAGTACTTC	CASSVTSGGQETQYF
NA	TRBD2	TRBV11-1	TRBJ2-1	TGTGCCAGCAGACTCCTAGCGGAAGGGTACAATGAGCAGTTCTTC	CASRLLAEGYNEQFF
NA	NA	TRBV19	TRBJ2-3	TGTGCCAGTAGTATAGGTCCAGTCACAGATACGCAGTATTTT	CASSIGPVTDTQYF
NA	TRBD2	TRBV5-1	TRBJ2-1	TGCGCCAGCAGCTTGAGCGGGGGTAGCTCCTACAATGAGCAGTTCTTC	CASSLSGGSSYNEQFF
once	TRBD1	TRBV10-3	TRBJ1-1	TGTGCCATCAGTTCTCCAGGGGGTCAAAACACTGAAGCTTTCTTT	CAISSPGGQNTEAFF
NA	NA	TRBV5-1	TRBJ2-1	TGCGCCAGCAGCTTAACAGGGAGTGAGCAGTTCTTC	CASSLTGSEQFF
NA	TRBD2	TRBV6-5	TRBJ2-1	TGTGCCAGCAGTTTGAGCGGGAGTTACTACAATGAGCAGTTCTTC	CASSLSGSYYNEQFF
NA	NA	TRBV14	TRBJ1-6	TGTGCCAGCAGCCAAGGCAGAACCTATAATTCACCCCTCCACTTT	CASSQGRTYNSPLHF
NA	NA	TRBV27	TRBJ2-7	TGTGCCAGCAGACCCCTGAGCTCCTACGAGCAGTACTTC	CASRPLSSYEQYF
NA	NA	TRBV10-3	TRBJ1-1	TGTGCCATCAGTGGCGCTCCAGGGAACACTGAAGCTTTCTTT	CAISGAPGNTEAFF
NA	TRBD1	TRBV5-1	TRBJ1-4	TGCGCCAGCAGCTTGGAAGTGTGGGGACAGGGTGGTGAAAAACTGTTTTTT	CASSLEVWGQGGEKLFF
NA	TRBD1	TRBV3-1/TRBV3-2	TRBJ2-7	TGTGCCAGCAGCCAAGGTTACAGGGGGGATTACGAGCAGTACTTC	CASSQGYRGDYEQYF
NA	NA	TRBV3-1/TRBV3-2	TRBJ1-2	TGTGCCAGCAGCCAAGGGTCGCGGCTGCCGAGTGGCTACACCTTC	CASSQGSRLPSGYTF
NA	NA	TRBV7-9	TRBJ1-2	TGTGCCAGCAGCTCGACAGGTACCTATGGCTACACCTTC	CASSSTGTYGYTF
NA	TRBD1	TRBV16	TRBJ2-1	TGTGCCAGCAGCCGACAGGGGCGCTACAATGAGCAGTTCTTC	CASSRQGRYNEQFF
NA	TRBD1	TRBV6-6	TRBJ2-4	TGTGCCAGCAGCGCAGGGGAGTGGACAGGGGTCGGGGGGATAGCCAAAAACATTCAGTACTTC	CASSAGEWTGVGGIAKNIQYF
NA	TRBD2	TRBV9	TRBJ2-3	TGTGCCAGCAGCCCGCGAGGTAGCGGGACCACAGATACGCAGTATTTT	CASSPRGSGTTDTQYF
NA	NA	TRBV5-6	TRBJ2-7	TGTGCCAGCAGCTTGGTACGGGGGTCCTACGAGCAGTACTTC	CASSLVRGSYEQYF
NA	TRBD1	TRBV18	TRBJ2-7	TGTGCCAGCTCACCGCAGGGGGCGGATACTAACGGGGAGCAGTACTTC	CASSPQGADTNGEQYF
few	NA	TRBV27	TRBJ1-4	TGTGCCAGCAGTTTATTGGGGCAGGGTGAAAAACTGTTTTTT	CASSLLGQGEKLFF
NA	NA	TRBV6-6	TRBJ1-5	TGTGCCAGCAGTGATCGGGACTCAAGAACGCCCCAGCATTTT	CASSDRDSRTPQHF
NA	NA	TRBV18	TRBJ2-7	TGTGCCAGCTCACCACGAGGACAGTGGGACTACGAGCAGTACTTC	CASSPRGQWDYEQYF
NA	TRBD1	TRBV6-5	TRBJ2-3	TGTGCCAGCACCCCCGCCGGGACAGGTGCAGATACGCAGTATTTT	CASTPAGTGADTQYF
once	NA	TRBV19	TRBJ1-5	TGTGCCAGTAGTACTCTTCTCCGTCCGGGTCTCTCATATAGCAATCAGCCCCAGCATTTT	CASSTLLRPGLSYSNQPQHF
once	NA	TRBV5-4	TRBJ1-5	TGTGCCAGCAGCTTATCCGGGGTGAGTCAGCCCCAGCATTTT	CASSLSGVSQPQHF
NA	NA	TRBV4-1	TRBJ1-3	TGCGCCAGCAGCCAAGATTGGATTCAACAGCTCTCTGGAAACACCATATATTTT	CASSQDWIQQLSGNTIYF
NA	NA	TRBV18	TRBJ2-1	TGTGCCAGCTCACTTTCCTTTAGCGAGAATGAGCAGTTCTTC	CASSLSFSENEQFF
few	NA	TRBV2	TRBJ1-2	TGTGCCAGCAGTGACAAGCCTAACTATGGCTACACCTTC	CASSDKPNYGYTF
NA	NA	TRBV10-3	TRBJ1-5	TGTGCCATCAGTGAGCAGGGGCAAGCTCAGCCCCAGCATTTT	CAISEQGQAQPQHF
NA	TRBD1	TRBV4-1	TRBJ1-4	TGCGCCAGCAGCCAAGCCCCGACAGGGGGCTTCGAAAAACTGTTTTTT	CASSQAPTGGFEKLFF
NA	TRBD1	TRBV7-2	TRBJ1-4	TGTGCCAGCAGCCTAGGAAACAGGCCGGGACAGGGGAATGAAAAACTGTTTTTT	CASSLGNRPGQGNEKLFF
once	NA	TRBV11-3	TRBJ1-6	TGTGCCAGCAGCTTAGGTGGGGCCCTGAATTCACCCCTCCACTTT	CASSLGGALNSPLHF
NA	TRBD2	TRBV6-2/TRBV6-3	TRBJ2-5	TGTGCCAGCAGTTATGGGATCCTGAGAAGCGGGAGGGCCGAGACCCAGTACTTC	CASSYGILRSGRAETQYF
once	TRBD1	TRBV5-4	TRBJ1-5	TGTGCCAGCAGCCAGGACAGGGGGTCTCAGCCCCAGCATTTT	CASSQDRGSQPQHF
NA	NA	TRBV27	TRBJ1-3	TGTGCCAGCAGTTTCTCGGGTAACTCTGGAAACACCATATATTTT	CASSFSGNSGNTIYF
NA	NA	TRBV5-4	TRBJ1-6	TGTGCCAGCAGCTTGGGAGGGTGGAATTCACCCCTCCACTTT	CASSLGGWNSPLHF